This record concerns one TCR beta chain sequence. The data are from a study of blood T cell repertoires in COVID-19. Germline CDR1 is LGHNA and CDR2 is YNFKEQ. The V segment lost 6 bases and the J segment 0 bases; nucleotides outside the gene matches: 8. The CDR3 is 16 residues long. Some clones are missing from TCRdb's copy, which holds only in-frame ones; the method was immunoSEQ multiplex PCR. The data show roughly 700,000 clones, with 85% to 90% seen just once and more than 0.25% held by the top ten. This TCR derives from a woman between 18 and 30 years old with acute or convalescent COVID-19. The genes are TRBV4-2 and TRBJ1-3; 7 bases are a match to TRBD1. Sequenced sample: peripheral blood. The CDR3 sequence is CASRITGQISGNTIYF. The CDR3 coding sequence is TGTGCCAGCAGAATAACGGGACAGATCTCTGGAAACACCATATATTTT.